Below, 17 T cell receptor beta chains from the same sample are listed, as sequenced in a study of T cell repertoires in cytomegalovirus infection. TCRdb used MiXCR to reprocess the reads, holding one entry per CDR3 protein. This table has fewer than 1,000,000 distinct CDR3 sequences, around 32% appearing once. These receptors' targets are unknown. Material: cultured CD8+ T cells from PBMCs, obtained from culture after CMV antigen stimulation. Receptors were obtained from a human donor in good health (CMV status not recorded). Some clones in this sample may be carry-over from other donors' samples.

This clonotype was seen a few times. The gene calls are TRBV5-1 and TRBJ2-5; D possibly uses TRBD1 or TRBD2 (5 bases each). CDR3 size: 15 residues. Germline CDR1 reads SGHRS; CDR2 reads YFSETQ. The V and J ends lost 1 base and 1 base respectively, with 11 bases between them. The CDR3 loop reads CASSLSPGTQETQYF. Written as DNA, the CDR3 is TGCGCCAGCAGCTTGTCGCCGGGGACCCAAGAGACCCAGTACTTC.

This rearrangement joins TRBV6-5 to TRBJ1-5; D remains unclear. The CDR3 runs 13 residues. Trimming pared 7 bases from V and 3 bases from J, leaving 10 bases between. The germline CDR1 and CDR2 sequences are MNHEY and SVGAGI. This CDR3 reads CASKRNLNQPQHF. Written as DNA, the CDR3 is TGTGCCAGCAAGAGGAACCTCAATCAGCCCCAGCATTTT.

As to this clonotype: This sequence may be a read error, since a much larger clone differs from it by one base. DNA of the CDR3: TGTGCCAGCAGCTCTCATTCAGGCAGGGAGTCCAATGAGCAGTTCTTC. It yields the protein CASSSHSGRESNEQFF. The V and J genes are TRBV5-5 and TRBJ2-1; D is possibly TRBD1 or TRBD2 (5 bases each). CDR1 and CDR2 (germline): SGHKS, YYEKEE (reference sequence). The CDR3 has 16 residues. Trimming stripped 3 bases from V and 6 bases from J, with 19 bases between.

This clonotype was detected many times. The chain uses TRBV5-1 and TRBJ1-4; D not resolved. CDR3 length: 15 residues. The germline V gene has CDR1 SGHRS and CDR2 YFSETQ. V was cut by 3 bases and J by 5 bases, with 14 bases left in between. Written as DNA, the CDR3 is TGCGCCAGCAGCTACGGGAATGTGGGGAATGAAAAACTGTTTTTT. Translating gives CASSYGNVGNEKLFF.

This clonotype has just a few counts. The V call is TRBV7-2, the J call TRBJ1-1; D is uncertain. V was clipped by 5 bases and J by 6 bases, with 10 bases between them. The CDR3 runs 12 residues. The germline V gene encodes CDR1 SGHTA and CDR2 FQGNSA. The CDR3 here is CASSVFGSEAFF. The CDR3 DNA sequence: TGTGCCAGCAGCGTGTTTGGGTCTGAAGCTTTCTTT.

The rearrangement joins TRBV19 to TRBJ1-1; D unclear. The germline gives CDR1 LNHDA, CDR2 SQIVND (reference sequence). This CDR3 region has 13 residues. V shed 2 bases and J shed 1 base, with 5 bases lying between them. CDR3 in DNA: TGTGCCAGTAGTATAATGTGGAACACTGAAGCTTTCTTT. Translating gives CASSIMWNTEAFF.

This sequence joins TRBV7-8 and TRBJ2-2; 9 nucleotides align to TRBD1. The germline V gene has CDR1 SGHVS and CDR2 FQNEAQ. The CDR3 has 16 residues. The junction had 3 bases not matched to a gene; V was cut back by 3 bases and J by 1 base. Here the CDR3 reads CASSFWTGENTGELFF. Here the CDR3 DNA reads TGTGCCAGCAGCTTTTGGACAGGGGAGAACACCGGGGAGCTGTTTTTT.

A few counts support this clonotype. The chain recombines TRBV15 with TRBJ2-1; possible D gene TRBD2, 5 bases. The CDR3 contains 15 residues. V shed 6 bases and J shed 7 bases, with 19 bases lying between them. Germline CDR1 LNHNV, CDR2 YYDKDF (reference sequence). Here the CDR3 DNA reads TGTGCCACCAGGGTCGGTAGAGGGTTGGGGAATGAGCAGTTCTTC. Translation: CATRVGRGLGNEQFF.

The chain recombines TRBV10-2 with TRBJ2-3; D uncertain. CDR1 and CDR2 from the germline V gene are WSHSY and SAAADI. This CDR3 is built from 13 residues. V lost 6 bases, J lost 2 bases, and 9 bases lay in between. The CDR3 protein is CASRAGITDTQYF. The CDR3 coding sequence is TGCGCCAGCAGGGCTGGGATCACAGATACGCAGTATTTT.

The chain couples TRBV2 to TRBJ2-1; no clear D gene. Germline V gives CDR1 SNHLY, CDR2 FYNNEI. Trimming shortened V by 2 bases and J by 0 bases, and 14 bases separated the two germline ends. This CDR3 is 17 amino acids long. CDR3 protein: CASSERAELSSYNEQFF. CDR3 bases: TGTGCCAGCAGTGAAAGGGCGGAGCTTAGCTCCTACAATGAGCAGTTCTTC.

This rearrangement joins TRBV15 to TRBJ2-3, with a tentative D call TRBD2 (5 bases). Trimming pared 4 bases from V and 2 bases from J, leaving 16 bases between. The germline V gene encodes CDR1 LNHNV and CDR2 YYDKDF (reference sequence). The CDR3 has 16 amino acids. The CDR3 protein is CATSISNRGSTDTQYF. The CDR3 bases are TGTGCCACCAGCATCTCTAACAGAGGGTCCACAGATACGCAGTATTTT.

The rearrangement uses TRBV2 and TRBJ2-1; D possibly corresponds to TRBD1 (6 bases). V was pared by 9 bases and J by 3 bases, with 15 bases between. There are 14 residues in the CDR3. Germline V CDR1 and CDR2: SNHLY, FYNNEI. The DNA for the CDR3 is TGTGCCAGAACTCAGGGGATAGTCTACAATGAGCAGTTCTTC. Residues: CARTQGIVYNEQFF.

The CDR3 spells CSARAGDRLNTEAFF. CDR3 bases: TGCAGTGCTAGAGCTGGGGACAGGCTGAACACTGAAGCTTTCTTT. The rearrangement links TRBV20-1 to TRBJ1-1; 8 positions agree with TRBD1. Germline values: CDR1 DFQATT, CDR2 SNEGSKA (reference sequence). This CDR3 region has 15 residues. The junction had 4 bases not matched to a gene; V was cut back by 1 base and J by 0 bases.

This clonotype was detected only once. V usage is TRBV2 and J usage is TRBJ2-5, with D maybe TRBD1 (6 bases). Germline assignment: CDR1 SNHLY and CDR2 FYNNEI. The CDR3 loop spans 15 amino acids. V lost 7 bases to trimming and J lost 4 bases, with 19 bases between them. CDR3 nucleotide sequence: TGTGCCAGCAAACCCCTCCTAACAGGGTTAGAGACCCAGTACTTC. This encodes CASKPLLTGLETQYF.

This clonotype was seen more than once but under ten times. The chain links TRBV10-3 to TRBJ2-2; 12 bases agree with TRBD1. Trimming cost V 8 bases and J 4 bases; bases outside gene matches: 14. Per the germline V gene, CDR1 is ENHRY and CDR2 is SYGVKD. This CDR3 has 18 amino acids. CDR3 DNA sequence: TGTGCCATCCCTATCGGGACAGGGGGCCTGATGGGCACCGGGGAGCTGTTTTTT. It yields the protein CAIPIGTGGLMGTGELFF.

The chain recombines TRBV5-1 with TRBJ2-3; D is perhaps TRBD1 (5 bases). CDR3 length: 17 amino acids. CDR1 and CDR2 from the germline V gene are SGHRS and YFSETQ. The V end was cut by 2 bases, the J end by 0 bases, with 16 bases between. The DNA for the CDR3 is TGCGCCAGCAGCTTCCCGACAGATCCTGCTAGCACAGATACGCAGTATTTT. This codes for CASSFPTDPASTDTQYF.

The chain links TRBV20-1 to TRBJ2-2; 11 bases fit TRBD1. Germline V gene sequence: CDR1 DFQATT, CDR2 SNEGSKA (reference sequence). CDR3 length: 15 amino acids. The V segment lost 0 bases and the J segment 4 bases; nucleotides outside the gene matches: 1. The CDR3 nucleotides are TGCAGTGCTAGAGATGGGACAGGGGGCACCGGGGAGCTGTTTTTT. It codes for CSARDGTGGTGELFF.